This T cell receptor (beta chain) was recorded in a study of T cell responses to AZD1222 COVID-19 vaccine (dated by TCRdb to the early 2020s). Looking at the study overall: Because spike-specific TCR depth and breadth did not differ between the two schedules, AZD1222 recipients who got a second dose at roughly 4 weeks were pooled with those who got a second dose at roughly 12 weeks. A total of approximately 240 trial participants underwent TCR sequencing, of whom 200 to 220 received two doses of AZD1222 and about 25 received two doses of the MenACWY control vaccine. Trial participants were enrolled by age into 18-55, 56-69 and 70-plus year subgroups, with about 150, 28 and 57 TCR-sequenced participants respectively. Results the study describes overall, beyond this receptor: Reportedly, close to half of the unique spike-specific TCRs recognized epitopes lying outside the regions that are mutated in the B.1.351 and B.1.1.7 variants. In the small 56-69-year group, the increase in depth fell short of significance, most likely because of low power. Vaccine-associated CD4 TCRs spanned the whole spike protein, with dominant responses in regions 160-218 and 743-854. Participants were mostly white British and included more females than males, and it was suggested by the authors that clonal diversity may have been underestimated. Because no samples from the day 14 peak response were available, repertoires could be characterized only after the peak T cell response. Conclusions about previously exposed vaccinees are limited, since just 5 to 7 AZD1222 recipients were seropositive for SARS-CoV-2 at baseline. After two AZD1222 doses, spike-specific TCR breadth and depth were significantly higher than at day 0 and than in MenACWY recipients.

The CDR3 sequence holds 16 residues, the cysteine and phenylalanine included. The CDR3 DNA has 48 bases and is translated from base 1. CDR1 and CDR2 are read off the germline V gene as SGDLS and YYNGEE. Trimming costs V 4 bases and J 3 bases, and their ends lie 19 bases apart. The CDR3 regions of human TCRbeta chains were analyzed by immunosequencing. In the authors' own workflow: Repertoire TCRs were matched against a reference library of SARS-CoV-2-specific TCRs generated with the MIRA antigen-specificity platform. Breadth was defined as the fraction of unique TCRs that were SARS-CoV-2-associated, and depth was defined as the fraction of total T cells that were SARS-CoV-2-associated. Each spike-specific TCR was assigned to its reactive spike region and to a CD4 or CD8 class using the MIRA data. Log10-transformed breadth and depth values were compared by one-way ANOVA with Sidak's multiple comparisons tests. Drawn from immuneACCESS, this table holds only the in-frame rearrangements with V and J called that TCRdb kept. Clones are partly lost; checked studies trace under half to an unresolved V gene and leave the rest unexplained. V and J calls and clone size are given by that table; D and trimming were obtained from the DNA. This sample holds around 92,000 clones; around 86% were observed only once. About a tenth of the sample is held by the ten biggest clonotypes.

The time point label on this specimen signifies: baseline before first vaccination. Vaccinee samples were obtained from the UK trials COV001 and COV002, which included a single-blind randomized controlled phase 2/3 trial of AZD1222 (ChAdOx1 nCoV-19) in healthy adults. For TCRbeta chain sequencing, PBMC samples from trial participants were taken at day 0 and at day 28 after the second dose. In regard to this clone: The antigen it recognizes is unknown. Base qualities are not recorded, but no much larger clone differs from it by a single base.

The chain is encoded by TRBV9 joined to TRBJ1-2; the best D guess is TRBD1, with 6 bases matching. The sequence derives from an adult in good health. Sequencing used peripheral blood, obtained on day 0 of AZD1222 vaccination. The bases are TGTGCCAGCAGCCCCGGGGGGGGGCGTCGGTACTATGGCTACACCTTC. It encodes CASSPGGGRRYYGYTF.